These 19 T cell receptor beta chains originate from one sample sequenced in a study of T cell repertoires in cytomegalovirus infection. TCRdb itself ran the reads through MiXCR, one entry per CDR3 protein. The data show 340,000 or so distinct CDR3 sequences, around 25% seen once. No antigen has been identified for these receptors. Sequenced material: cultured PBMCs, taken from culture after CMV antigen stimulation. The origin of the receptors is a human donor in good health (CMV status not recorded). Some clones in this sample may be carry-over from other donors' samples.

This clonotype turned up a few times. The chain uses TRBV10-3 and TRBJ2-3; D gene unclear. Germline V gene sequence: CDR1 ENHRY, CDR2 SYGVKD. Deletions cut 7 bases from V and 5 bases from J, with 13 bases between. The CDR3 is 13 amino acids. This CDR3 reads CAITPGPGDTQYF. In DNA, the CDR3 is TGTGCCATCACCCCCGGACCTGGAGATACGCAGTATTTT.

This clonotype was picked up a small number of times. The chain has TRBV7-9 and TRBJ2-1; 9 nucleotides match TRBD1. Germline values: CDR1 SEHNR, CDR2 FQNEAQ (reference sequence). Trimming removed 4 bases from V and 8 bases from J; junction bases left unmatched: 15. This CDR3 region has 17 residues. CDR3 nucleotide sequence: TGTGCCAGCAGCTCCCCGACTATAACAGGGGGCGGGGATGAGCAGTTCTTC. This sequence encodes CASSSPTITGGGDEQFF.

The chain uses TRBV19 and TRBJ2-1, with 16 bases that match TRBD2. The V and J ends lost 5 bases and 0 bases, in that order; junction bases with no gene match: 7. The V gene's germline CDR1 is LNHDA and CDR2 SQIVND (reference sequence). This CDR3 has 19 amino acids. CDR3 coding DNA: TGTGCCAGTAGTCCGCGGGGACTAGCGGGAGGGAGCTCCTACAATGAGCAGTTCTTC. Its translation: CASSPRGLAGGSSYNEQFF.

This clonotype was observed a few times. For the CDR3, the DNA is TGTGCCAGCAGCACAGGGACAGGGAACTCTGGAAACACCATATATTTT. Translation: CASSTGTGNSGNTIYF. This chain connects TRBV7-2 to TRBJ1-3, with TRBD1 matching over 9 bases. The CDR3 consists of 16 residues. Germline V lookup: CDR1 SGHTA, CDR2 FQGNSA. The J segment lost 0 bases and the V segment lost 5 bases, leaving 5 bases of the junction unmatched.

This clonotype was counted between two and nine times. The rearrangement links TRBV27 to TRBJ1-1, with D hard to call. CDR3 length equals 13 residues. Germline CDR1 MNHEY, CDR2 SMNVEV (reference sequence). Trimming removed 6 bases from V and 1 base from J, with 9 bases in between. This chain's CDR3 is CASRLRKNTEAFF. CDR3 sequence (DNA): TGTGCCAGCAGGCTCCGGAAGAACACTGAAGCTTTCTTT.

This clonotype has just a few counts. The chain couples TRBV28 to TRBJ2-1; tentative D call: TRBD1 (5 bases). The germline V gene has CDR1 MDHEN and CDR2 SYDVKM. V lost 3 bases and J 10 bases, leaving 13 bases between the germline ends. This CDR3 region has 13 residues. The CDR3 sequence: CASSLGPTGEQFF. The CDR3 DNA reads as TGTGCCAGCAGTTTGGGGCCTACTGGCGAGCAGTTCTTC.

Concerning this clonotype itself: Being one base from a much bigger clone, this may be a read error. The chain recombines TRBV2 with TRBJ2-5; 11 nucleotides align to TRBD2. After removal of 10 bases from V and 6 bases from J, the junction contained 10 bases not matched to a gene. The CDR3 loop spans 14 amino acids. Germline values: CDR1 SNHLY, CDR2 FYNNEI. Here the CDR3 DNA reads TGTGCCAACAAACTAGCGGGAGCTACAAAGACCCAGTACTTC. Protein sequence: CANKLAGATKTQYF.

This clonotype was seen repeatedly, ten times or more. The chain recombines TRBV7-2 with TRBJ1-5; 7 bases line up with TRBD1. The CDR3 runs to 21 residues. Per germline, CDR1 SGHTA and CDR2 FQGNSA. J gave up 6 bases and V 5 bases, and 28 bases lay outside the gene matches. The DNA for the CDR3 is TGTGCCAGCAGCCAAGGGGTAGTCGCCAGAACCGGGACAGTTATATCTCAGCCCCAGCATTTT. It specifies CASSQGVVARTGTVISQPQHF.

This chain joins TRBV10-3 and TRBJ1-4, with D unclear. The CDR3 has 13 amino acids. The V gene's germline CDR1 is ENHRY and CDR2 SYGVKD. V lost 6 bases and J 3 bases, leaving 8 bases between the germline ends. DNA of the CDR3: TGTGCCATCAGGGGTACGGCTAATGAAAAACTGTTTTTT. As protein: CAIRGTANEKLFF.

V gene TRBV11-2 combines with J gene TRBJ2-7, with 9 bases fitting TRBD2. This CDR3 spans 16 amino acids. V was clipped by 4 bases and J by 1 base; unmatched bases: 8. The germline V gene has CDR1 SGHAT and CDR2 FQNNGV. The CDR3 loop reads CASSSRSSGKSYEQYV. The DNA for the CDR3 is TGTGCCAGCAGCTCCCGATCTAGCGGGAAATCCTACGAGCAGTACGTC.

This clonotype came up a few times. The gene calls are TRBV7-2 and TRBJ1-6; D is undetermined. Germline-derived CDR1 and CDR2 are SGHTA and FQGNSA. The length of the CDR3 is 13 residues. Trimming shortened V by 5 bases and J by 8 bases, and 10 bases separated the two germline ends. The CDR3 nucleotides are TGTGCCAGCAGCCTAAGCTCGGATTCACCCCTCCACTTT. Its protein product is CASSLSSDSPLHF.

This chain uses TRBV14 with TRBJ2-7; 8 positions agree with TRBD1. V trimming: 6 bases; J trimming: 3 bases; junction bases outside the gene matches: 7. Germline CDR1 and CDR2: SGHDN and FVKESK. The CDR3 consists of 14 residues. This CDR3 reads CASSTTGGLYEQYF. The CDR3 coding sequence is TGTGCCAGCAGTACTACAGGGGGTCTCTACGAGCAGTACTTC.

This clonotype was counted a few times. At one end, the junction sequence differs from germline, possibly due to a read error. The rearrangement uses TRBV6-2 or TRBV6-3 and TRBJ1-2; unclear D gene. The length of the CDR3 is 15 residues. CDR1 and CDR2 from the germline V gene are MNHEY and SVGEGT. The DNA for the CDR3 is TGTGCCAGCAGTTACAACCCAGGAAGTTACTACGGCTACACCTTC. Its protein product is CASSYNPGSYYGYTF.

This clonotype was counted between two and nine times. The rearrangement uses TRBV28 and TRBJ1-2; unclear D gene. Trimming took 6 bases from V and 5 from J, leaving 10 bases between them. The CDR3 is 12 amino acids. The germline V gene has CDR1 MDHEN and CDR2 SYDVKM. Written as DNA, the CDR3 is TGTGCCAGCAGCCTTACACGTTATGGCTACACCTTC. Translating it yields CASSLTRYGYTF.

The chain links TRBV2 to TRBJ2-3, with D perhaps matching TRBD2 (7 bases). The CDR3 totals 16 residues. V dropped 6 bases and J dropped 2 bases, with 18 bases sitting between them. Germline CDR1 reads SNHLY; CDR2 reads FYNNEI. The CDR3 nucleotides are TGTGCCAGCAGCGCAAGCGGGGTGGGGGCCACAGATACGCAGTATTTT. This sequence encodes CASSASGVGATDTQYF.

The rearrangement joins TRBV19 to TRBJ2-1; 7 bases agree with TRBD2. CDR1 LNHDA and CDR2 SQIVND come from the germline V gene (reference sequence). With 10 bases clipped from V and 2 bases from J, the junction kept 8 bases outside the gene matches. This CDR3 spans 14 amino acids. This chain's CDR3 is CATQREGPYNEQFF. The CDR3 region has the DNA TGTGCCACCCAAAGGGAGGGTCCCTACAATGAGCAGTTCTTC. The entire variable domain, with the rest obtained from reference TRBV19 and TRBJ2-1, is as follows: DGGITQSPKYLFRKEGQNVTLSCEQNLNHDAMYWYRQDPGQGLRLIYYSQIVNDFQKGDIAEGYSVSREKKESFPLTVTSAQKNPTAFYLCATQREGPYNEQFFGPGTRLTVL.

The rearrangement joins TRBV19 to TRBJ2-1, with a possible D match to TRBD2 (6 bases). Germline loops: CDR1 LNHDA, CDR2 SQIVND (reference sequence). The CDR3 is 12 amino acids. The V end was cut by 8 bases, the J end by 13 bases, with 18 bases between. The CDR3 region is CASHKPGLPQFF. The CDR3 coding sequence is TGTGCCAGTCATAAACCGGGACTCCCTCAGTTCTTC.

Relative to its sample, this clonotype is medium-sized (0.01 to 0.1%). The chain employs TRBV24-1 and TRBJ2-7; 10 bases are a match to TRBD2. Germline V lookup: CDR1 KGHDR, CDR2 SFDVKD. Losses at the gene ends were 3 bases for V and 3 bases for J; bases not matched to a gene: 4. The CDR3 runs to 15 residues. The CDR3 DNA reads as TGTGCCACCAGTGATCCCGGGACTAGCGTCTACGAGCAGTACTTC. Its protein is CATSDPGTSVYEQYF.

J is TRBJ2-5 and V is TRBV7-8; 7 bases line up with TRBD1. The CDR3 covers 16 residues. Per germline, CDR1 SGHVS and CDR2 FQNEAQ. The J segment lost 5 bases and the V segment lost 5 bases, leaving 14 bases of the junction unmatched. CDR3 sequence (DNA): TGTGCCAGCAGCCGCTTACAAGGGGGCGCGGAGGAGACCCAGTACTTC. Its protein product is CASSRLQGGAEETQYF.